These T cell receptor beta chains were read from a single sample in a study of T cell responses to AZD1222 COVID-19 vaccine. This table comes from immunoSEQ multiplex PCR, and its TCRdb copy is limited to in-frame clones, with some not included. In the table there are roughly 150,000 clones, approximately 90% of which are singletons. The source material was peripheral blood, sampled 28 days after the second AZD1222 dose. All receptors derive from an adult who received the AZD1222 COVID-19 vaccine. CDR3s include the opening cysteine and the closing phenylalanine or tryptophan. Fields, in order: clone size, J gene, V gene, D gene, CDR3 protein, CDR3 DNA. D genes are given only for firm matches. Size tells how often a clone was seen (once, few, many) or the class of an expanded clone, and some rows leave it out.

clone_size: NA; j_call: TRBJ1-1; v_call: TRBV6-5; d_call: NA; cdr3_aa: CASSYSRGLNTEAFF; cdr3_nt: TGTGCCAGCAGTTACTCGAGGGGGTTGAACACTGAAGCTTTCTTT
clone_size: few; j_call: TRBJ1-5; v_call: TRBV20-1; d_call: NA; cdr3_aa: CSASPGKNSNQPQHF; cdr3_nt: TGCAGTGCTAGTCCGGGGAAAAATAGCAATCAGCCCCAGCATTTT
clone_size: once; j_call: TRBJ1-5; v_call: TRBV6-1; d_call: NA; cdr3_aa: CASSETAEPGQPQHF; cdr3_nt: TGTGCCAGCAGTGAGACGGCCGAGCCGGGTCAGCCCCAGCATTTT
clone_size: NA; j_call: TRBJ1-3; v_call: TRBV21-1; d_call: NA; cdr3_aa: CASSKAPDRVAGNTIYF; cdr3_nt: TGTGCCAGCAGCAAAGCCCCGGACAGGGTGGCTGGAAACACCATATATTTT
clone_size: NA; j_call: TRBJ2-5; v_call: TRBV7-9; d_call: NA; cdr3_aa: CASSLFLADRETQYF; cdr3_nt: TGTGCCAGCAGCTTATTTTTGGCCGACCGGGAGACCCAGTACTTC
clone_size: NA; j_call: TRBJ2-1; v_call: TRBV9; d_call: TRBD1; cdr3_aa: CASSVAVGTGLYEQFF; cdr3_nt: TGTGCCAGCAGCGTAGCCGTCGGGACAGGGCTTTATGAGCAGTTCTTC
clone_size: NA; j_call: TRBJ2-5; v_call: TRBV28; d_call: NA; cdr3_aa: CASSFEGTQETQYF; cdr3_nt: TGTGCCAGCAGTTTCGAGGGGACCCAAGAGACCCAGTACTTC
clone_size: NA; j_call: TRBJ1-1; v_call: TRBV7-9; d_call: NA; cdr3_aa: CASSLTNWEQAFF; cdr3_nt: TGTGCCAGCAGCTTAACAAACTGGGAGCAGGCTTTCTTT
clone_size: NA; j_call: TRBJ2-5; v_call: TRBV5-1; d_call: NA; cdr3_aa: CASMAGGQKETQYF; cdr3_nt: TGCGCCAGCATGGCGGGCGGACAGAAAGAGACCCAGTACTTC
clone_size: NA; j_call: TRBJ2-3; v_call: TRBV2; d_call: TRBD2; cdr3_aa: CASSLKAGVSTDTQYF; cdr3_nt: TGTGCCAGCAGTCTAAAAGCGGGAGTTAGCACAGATACGCAGTATTTT
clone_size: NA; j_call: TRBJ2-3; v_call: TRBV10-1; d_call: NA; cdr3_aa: CASSEAGRSTDTQYF; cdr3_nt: TGCGCCAGCAGTGAGGCGGGAAGGAGCACAGATACGCAGTATTTT
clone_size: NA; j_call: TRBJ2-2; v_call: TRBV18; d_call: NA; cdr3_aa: CASSPPGPDTGELFF; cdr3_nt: TGTGCCAGCTCACCACCGGGACCCGACACCGGGGAGCTGTTTTTT
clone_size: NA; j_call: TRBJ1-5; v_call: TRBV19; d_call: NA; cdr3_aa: CASSIARGADSNQPQHF; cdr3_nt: TGTGCCAGTAGTATAGCTCGGGGGGCCGATAGCAATCAGCCCCAGCATTTT
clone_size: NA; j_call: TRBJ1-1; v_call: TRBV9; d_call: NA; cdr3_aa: CASSRIRDFRDTEAFF; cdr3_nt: TGTGCCAGCAGCCGAATCAGGGATTTTAGGGACACTGAAGCTTTCTTT
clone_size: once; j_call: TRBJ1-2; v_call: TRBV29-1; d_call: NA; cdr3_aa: CSVEDPDRNYGYTF; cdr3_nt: TGCAGCGTTGAAGATCCCGACAGAAACTATGGCTACACCTTC
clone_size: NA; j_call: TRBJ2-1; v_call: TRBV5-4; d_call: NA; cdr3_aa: CASSLGVAIYNEQFF; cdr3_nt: TGTGCCAGCAGCTTGGGAGTAGCGATCTACAATGAGCAGTTCTTC
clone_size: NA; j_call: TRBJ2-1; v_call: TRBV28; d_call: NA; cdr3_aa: CASSLLAEQFF; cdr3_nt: TGTGCCAGCAGTTTATTGGCAGAGCAGTTCTTC